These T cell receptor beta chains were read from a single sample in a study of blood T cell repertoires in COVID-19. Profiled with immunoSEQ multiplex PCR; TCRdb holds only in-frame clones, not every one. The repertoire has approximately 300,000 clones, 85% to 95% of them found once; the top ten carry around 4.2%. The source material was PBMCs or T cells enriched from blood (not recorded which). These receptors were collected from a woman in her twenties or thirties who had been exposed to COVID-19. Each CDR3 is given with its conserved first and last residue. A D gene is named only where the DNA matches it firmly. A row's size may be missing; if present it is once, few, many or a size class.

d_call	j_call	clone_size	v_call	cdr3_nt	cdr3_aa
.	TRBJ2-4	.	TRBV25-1	TGTGCCAGCAGTGAATCCCCAGGGGCAGCCAAAAACATTCAGTACTTC	CASSESPGAAKNIQYF
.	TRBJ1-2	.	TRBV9	TGTGCCAGCAGCCCTATTCCGGTCCTCCCCGGGGACTATGGCTACACCTTC	CASSPIPVLPGDYGYTF
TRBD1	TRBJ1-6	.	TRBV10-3	TGTGCCATCAGTTGGGACAGGGAAAATTCACCCCTCCACTTT	CAISWDRENSPLHF
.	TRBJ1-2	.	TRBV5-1	TGCGCCAGCAGAAGAACAGGGTCAAGGGGGTTCACTAACTATGGCTACACCTTC	CASRRTGSRGFTNYGYTF
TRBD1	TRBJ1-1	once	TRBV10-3	TGTGCCATCAGGGGGGGACAGGGCTTAACTGAAGCTTTCTTT	CAIRGGQGLTEAFF
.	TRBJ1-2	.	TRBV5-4	TGTGCCAGCAGCTTCCCCGCAGGCCAACCTGGCTACACCTTC	CASSFPAGQPGYTF
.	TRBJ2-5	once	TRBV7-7	TGTGCCAGCAGCACATACGGGGGAGAGACCCAGTACTTC	CASSTYGGETQYF
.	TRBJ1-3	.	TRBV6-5	TGTGCCAGCAGTTACTTGAGCTCTGGAAACACCATATATTTT	CASSYLSSGNTIYF
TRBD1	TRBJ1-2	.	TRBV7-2	TGTGCCAGCAGCTACGGACAGGCCTATGGCTACACCTTC	CASSYGQAYGYTF
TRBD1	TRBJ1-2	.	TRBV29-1	TGCAGCGCACAGGGACAGGGAAAGTACGGCTACACCTTC	CSAQGQGKYGYTF
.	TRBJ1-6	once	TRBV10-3	TGTGCCGCGGGGAGTGAGGCTTATAATTCACCCCTCCACTTT	CAAGSEAYNSPLHF
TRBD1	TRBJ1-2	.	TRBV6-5	TGTGCCAGCATCAACTCACCGGGACAGGGGGCTGGCTACACCTTC	CASINSPGQGAGYTF
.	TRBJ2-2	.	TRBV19	TGTGCCAGTAGTATTCGACAGGACGGGGAGCTGTTTTTT	CASSIRQDGELFF
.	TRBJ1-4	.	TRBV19	TGTGCCACAGGGGAGGGAGGCAGGGTCAATGAAAAACTGTTTTTT	CATGEGGRVNEKLFF
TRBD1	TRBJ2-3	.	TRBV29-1	TGCAGCGTTGGGGGACAGAAAGATACGCAGTATTTT	CSVGGQKDTQYF
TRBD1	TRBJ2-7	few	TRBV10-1	TGCGCCCCCCGGGACAGACCCTCCTACGAGCAGTACTTC	CAPRDRPSYEQYF
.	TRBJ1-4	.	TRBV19	TGTGCCAGTAGTATCGGCGGCAGATTCGAGGAAAAACTGTTTTTT	CASSIGGRFEEKLFF
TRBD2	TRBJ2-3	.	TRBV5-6	TGTGCCAGCAGCATCCGGGGGGGTACATGGGATACGCAGTATTTT	CASSIRGGTWDTQYF
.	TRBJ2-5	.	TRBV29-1	TGCAGCGTAGAAACAGGGTGGGCAGAGACCCAGTACTTC	CSVETGWAETQYF
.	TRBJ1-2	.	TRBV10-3	TGTGCCATCAGTGCTAACAGGGATGGCTACACCTTC	CAISANRDGYTF
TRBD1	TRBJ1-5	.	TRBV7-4	TGTGCCAGCAGCTCCCCCGTCGACAGGGGGCTTTGCAATCAGCCCCAGCATTTT	CASSSPVDRGLCNQPQHF
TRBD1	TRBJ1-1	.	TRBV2	TGTGCCAGCAACAAAGACAGGGCGGACACTGAAGCTTTCTTT	CASNKDRADTEAFF
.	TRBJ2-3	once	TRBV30	TGTGCCTGGACTGGGGGGTATAGCACAGATACGCAGTATTTT	CAWTGGYSTDTQYF
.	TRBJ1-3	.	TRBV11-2	TGTGCCAGCAGCTTAGCGGACTTTATCTTAGGGGGAAACACCATATATTTT	CASSLADFILGGNTIYF
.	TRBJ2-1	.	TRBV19	TGTGCCAGTACATATTTCGGTGAGCAGTTCTTC	CASTYFGEQFF
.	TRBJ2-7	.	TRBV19	TGTGCCAGTAGTATAAGTACCGTGTGGCCGCGCGGTCCCTACGAGCAGTACTTC	CASSISTVWPRGPYEQYF
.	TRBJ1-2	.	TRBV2	TGTGCCAGCAGCCTACAGGGTAACTATGGCTACACCTTC	CASSLQGNYGYTF
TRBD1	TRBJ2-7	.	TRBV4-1	TGCGCCAGCAGCCAATCCACAGGGGGAAGCTACGAGCAGTACTTC	CASSQSTGGSYEQYF
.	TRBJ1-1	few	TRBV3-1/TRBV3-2	TGTGCCAGCAGCCAGGCTACTGAAGCTTTCTTT	CASSQATEAFF
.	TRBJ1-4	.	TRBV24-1	TGTGCCACCAGCCGCTCGGGGGGGAATGAAAAACTGTTTTTT	CATSRSGGNEKLFF
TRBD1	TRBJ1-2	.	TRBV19	TGTGCCAGTAGTCCCGGACAGGGGGCCTATGGCTACACCTTC	CASSPGQGAYGYTF
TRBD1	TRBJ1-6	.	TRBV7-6	TGTGCCAGCAGCGAAAGGACAGGGGAAGATTCACCCCTCCACTTT	CASSERTGEDSPLHF
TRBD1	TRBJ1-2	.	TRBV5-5	TGTGCCAGCAGCGATCGCACCGACAGGGATCTTGGCTACACCTTC	CASSDRTDRDLGYTF